These 14 T cell receptor beta chains were all obtained from the same sample, sequenced in a study of blood T cell repertoires in COVID-19. Profiled with immunoSEQ multiplex PCR; TCRdb holds only in-frame clones, not every one. The sample lists a few hundred thousand clones, 86% occurring once. Source material: peripheral blood. The receptors here all came from a man aged 50 to 60 with acute or convalescent COVID-19.

This clone has just a few counts. This chain links TRBV12-5 with TRBJ2-1, with D perhaps matching TRBD1 (5 bases). Trimming removed 5 bases from V and 6 bases from J, with 14 bases in between. The CDR3 sequence is 14 residues long. Germline values: CDR1 LGHNT, CDR2 FRNRAP. In DNA form, the CDR3 reads TGTGCTAGTGGTCCCTCAGGGTCTTTCAATGAGCAGTTCTTC. This gives the protein CASGPSGSFNEQFF.

V is TRBV5-1 and J is TRBJ2-5, with a tentative D call TRBD2 (6 bases). Trimming stripped 7 bases from V and 3 bases from J, with 19 bases between. This CDR3 has 15 amino acids. Germline values: CDR1 SGHRS, CDR2 YFSETQ. CDR3 nucleotide sequence: TGCGCCAGCTTTCCTGGCGGGACTGGGAAAGAGACCCAGTACTTC. It codes for CASFPGGTGKETQYF. Together with reference TRBV5-1 and TRBJ2-5, the CDR3 gives the full variable domain: KAGVTQTPRYLIKTRGQQVTLSCSPISGHRSVSWYQQTPGQGLQFLFEYFSETQRNKGNFPGRFSGRQFSNSRSEMNVSTLELGDSALYLCASFPGGTGKETQYFGPGTRLLVL.

The chain uses TRBV12-5 and TRBJ1-1; the D is unclear. Germline loops: CDR1 LGHNT, CDR2 FRNRAP. With 6 bases removed from V and 4 bases from J, the gap between germline ends came to 6 bases. The CDR3 spans 11 residues. CDR3 sequence: CASGSGTEAFF. The CDR3 nucleotides read TGTGCTAGTGGCTCGGGCACTGAAGCTTTCTTT.

The chain couples TRBV29-1 to TRBJ2-5; 7 bases fit TRBD1. V was clipped by 8 bases and J by 2 bases; unmatched bases: 5. From germline, CDR1 is SQVTM and CDR2 ANQGSEA. The CDR3 sequence is 12 residues long. DNA of the CDR3: TGCAGCATTGGGACAGCTCAAGAGACCCAGTACTTC. Its protein is CSIGTAQETQYF.

This clone turned up a few times. The rearrangement links TRBV18 to TRBJ1-2; D ambiguous. Germline CDR1 is KGHSH and CDR2 is LQKENI. The CDR3 length is 16 residues. V was trimmed by 1 base and J by 2 bases, leaving 14 bases between them. CDR3 in DNA: TGTGCCAGCTCACCACGGGCAGGTGCTGAAAACTATGGCTACACCTTC. Translated, it gives CASSPRAGAENYGYTF.

The chain joins TRBV19 to TRBJ1-4, with TRBD1 matching 7 bases. The CDR3 has 16 amino acids. The V segment lost 3 bases and the J segment 0 bases; nucleotides outside the gene matches: 4. CDR1 is LNHDA and CDR2 is SQIVND in the germline V gene (reference sequence). As DNA, the CDR3 is TGTGCCAGTAGTATTGGACAGGTTGCAACTAATGAAAAACTGTTTTTT. Residues: CASSIGQVATNEKLFF.

J is TRBJ1-4 and V is TRBV4-1; D is perhaps TRBD1 (5 bases). This CDR3 spans 16 amino acids. Germline CDR1 MGHRA, CDR2 YSYEKL. V was clipped by 1 base and J by 3 bases, with 12 bases between them. CDR3 residues: CASSQGGRASNEKLFF. For the CDR3, the DNA is TGCGCCAGCAGCCAAGGCGGCAGGGCGTCTAATGAAAAACTGTTTTTT.

The chain recombines TRBV6-5 with TRBJ2-7; D is ambiguous. Germline CDR1 and CDR2: MNHEY and SVGAGI. Trimming took off 5 bases at V and 3 bases at J, with 5 bases between the two ends. This CDR3 contains 11 residues. CDR3 region: CASSNSYEQYF. CDR3 nucleotide sequence: TGTGCCAGCAGTAACAGCTACGAGCAGTACTTC.

The V call is TRBV5-1, the J call TRBJ1-4; maybe TRBD1 (5 bases). Germline loops: CDR1 SGHRS, CDR2 YFSETQ. This CDR3 is 14 amino acids long. V was clipped by 0 bases and J by 7 bases, with 10 bases between them. DNA for the CDR3: TGCGCCAGCAGCTTGGCAGGGCGCGGTGAAAAACTGTTTTTT. Translation: CASSLAGRGEKLFF.

The CDR3 region has the DNA TGTGCCAGCAGCCTACAGGGGCGTAACACTGAAGCTTTCTTT. This translates into CASSLQGRNTEAFF. V gene TRBV25-1 combines with J gene TRBJ1-1; 7 nucleotides line up with TRBD1. Germline V gene lookup returns CDR1 MGHDK and CDR2 SYGVNS. There are 14 residues in the CDR3. J gave up 2 bases and V 6 bases, and 6 bases lay outside the gene matches.

The gene calls are TRBV11-2 and TRBJ1-6; a possible D gene is TRBD1 (5 bases). The ends were cut back, 2 bases at V and 7 bases at J, with 12 bases in the middle. Germline lookup yields CDR1 SGHAT and CDR2 FQNNGV. The CDR3 has 15 residues. The CDR3 DNA is TGTGCCAGCAGCTTAATGGGGGGTTACAATTCACCCCTCCACTTT. This sequence encodes CASSLMGGYNSPLHF.

The rearrangement joins TRBV27 to TRBJ1-1; 7 bases agree with TRBD1. The CDR3 is 19 amino acids. Germline V gives CDR1 MNHEY, CDR2 SMNVEV (reference sequence). The V segment lost 3 bases and the J segment 3 bases; nucleotides outside the gene matches: 19. The DNA for the CDR3 is TGTGCCAGCAGTTTCATCGGTAGCCGAGAGAGTAGGGGGCACACTGAAGCTTTCTTT. It specifies CASSFIGSRESRGHTEAFF.

The genes are TRBV6-6 and TRBJ1-6; 11 bases are a match to TRBD1. In germline, CDR1 is MNHNY, CDR2 SVGAGI (reference sequence). Losses at the gene ends were 8 bases for V and 9 bases for J; bases not matched to a gene: 9. The CDR3 length is 15 residues. CDR3 in amino acids: CASYEPGQGVSPLHF. The CDR3, as DNA: TGTGCCAGCTATGAACCGGGACAGGGGGTTTCACCCCTCCACTTT.

J is TRBJ1-6 and V is TRBV5-5, with D possibly being TRBD1 (5 bases). Per germline, CDR1 SGHKS and CDR2 YYEKEE (reference sequence). The V end was cut by 0 bases, the J end by 9 bases, with 16 bases between. This CDR3 spans 16 amino acids. CDR3 sequence: CASSLAGGVFGSPLHF. The CDR3 nucleotides read TGTGCCAGCAGCTTGGCGGGGGGGGTTTTTGGTTCACCCCTCCACTTT.